The source of this T cell receptor beta chain is a study of blood T cell repertoires in COVID-19. Only in-frame clones appear in the TCRdb table, and some are missing; sequencing was by immunoSEQ multiplex PCR. The repertoire includes over 300,000 clones, around 89% of them detected once, and about 6.8% sits in the top ten. The CDR3 consists of 17 residues. CDR1 LNHDA and CDR2 SQIVND come from the germline V gene (reference sequence). The V end lost 3 bases, the J end lost 4 bases, and 19 bases lay between the germline ends. This receptor was identified in a man younger than 35 with active or convalescent COVID-19. The sequencing input was peripheral blood. The chain links TRBV19 to TRBJ2-1, with D perhaps TRBD2 (6 bases). The CDR3 sequence is CASSMSPTSLLYNEQFF. DNA of the CDR3: TGTGCCAGTAGTATGTCCCCCACTAGCCTTCTATACAATGAGCAGTTCTTC.